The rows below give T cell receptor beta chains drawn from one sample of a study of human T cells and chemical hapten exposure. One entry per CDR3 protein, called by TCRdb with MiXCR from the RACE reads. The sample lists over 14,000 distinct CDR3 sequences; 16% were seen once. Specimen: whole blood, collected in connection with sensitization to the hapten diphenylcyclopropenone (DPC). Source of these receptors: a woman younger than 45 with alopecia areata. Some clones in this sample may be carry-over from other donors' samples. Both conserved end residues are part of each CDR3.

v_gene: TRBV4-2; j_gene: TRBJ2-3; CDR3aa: CASSQKSNTDTQYF
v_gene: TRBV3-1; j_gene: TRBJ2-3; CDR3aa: CASSLTSGASTDTQYF
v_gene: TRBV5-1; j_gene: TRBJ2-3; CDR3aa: CASSLFSGGSTDTQYF
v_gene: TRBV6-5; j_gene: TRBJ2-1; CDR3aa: CASSRLTEVDEQFF
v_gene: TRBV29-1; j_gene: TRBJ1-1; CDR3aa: CSGRDTNTEAFF
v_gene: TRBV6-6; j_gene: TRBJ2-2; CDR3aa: CASSRTGGAITGELFF
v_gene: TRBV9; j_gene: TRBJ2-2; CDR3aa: CASSEGVAGYTGELFF
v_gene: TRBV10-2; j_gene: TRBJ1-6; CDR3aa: CASSESIQGNSPLHF
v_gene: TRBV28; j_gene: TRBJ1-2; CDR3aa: CASLPWRAGGNGGYTF
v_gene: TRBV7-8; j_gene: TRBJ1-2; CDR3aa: CASSDRNQDGLDYGYTF
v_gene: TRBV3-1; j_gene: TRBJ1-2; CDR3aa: CASSPLGGSSYGYTF
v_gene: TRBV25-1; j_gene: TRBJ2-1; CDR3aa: CASSDRGATYNEQFF
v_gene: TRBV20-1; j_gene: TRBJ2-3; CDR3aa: CSARDRSGHTDTQYF
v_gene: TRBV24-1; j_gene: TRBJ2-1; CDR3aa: CATSDLGGATTSNNEQFF
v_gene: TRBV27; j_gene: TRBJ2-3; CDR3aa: CASSLRRLAADTQYF
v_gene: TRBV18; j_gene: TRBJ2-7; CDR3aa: CASSPSAGSYEQYF
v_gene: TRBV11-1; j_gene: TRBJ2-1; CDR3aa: CASSLRGGSYNEQFF
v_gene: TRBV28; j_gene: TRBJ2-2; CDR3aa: CASRLAGPHSGELFF
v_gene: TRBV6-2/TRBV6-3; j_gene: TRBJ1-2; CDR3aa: CASRITRMGPSGYTF
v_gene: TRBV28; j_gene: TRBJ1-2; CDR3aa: CASRRTELFDGYTF